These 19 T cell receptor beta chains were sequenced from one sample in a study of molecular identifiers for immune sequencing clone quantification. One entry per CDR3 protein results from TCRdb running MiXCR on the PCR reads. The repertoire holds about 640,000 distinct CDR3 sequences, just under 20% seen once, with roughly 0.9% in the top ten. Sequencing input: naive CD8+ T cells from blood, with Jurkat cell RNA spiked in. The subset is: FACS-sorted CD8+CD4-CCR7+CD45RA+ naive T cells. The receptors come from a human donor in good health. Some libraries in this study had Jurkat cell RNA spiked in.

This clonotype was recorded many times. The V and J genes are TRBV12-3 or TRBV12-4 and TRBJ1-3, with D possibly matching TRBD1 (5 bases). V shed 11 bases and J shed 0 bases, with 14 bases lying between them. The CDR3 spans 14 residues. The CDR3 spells CAVGGRDSGNTIYF. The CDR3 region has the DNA TGTGCCGTGGGGGGACGGGACTCTGGAAACACCATATATTTT.

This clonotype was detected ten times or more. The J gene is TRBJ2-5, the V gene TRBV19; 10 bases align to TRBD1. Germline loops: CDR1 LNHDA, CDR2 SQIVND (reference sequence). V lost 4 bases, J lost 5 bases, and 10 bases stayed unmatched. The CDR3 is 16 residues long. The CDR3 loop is CASSTMTGGFGETQYF. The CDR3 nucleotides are TGTGCCAGTAGTACCATGACAGGGGGCTTCGGTGAGACCCAGTACTTC.

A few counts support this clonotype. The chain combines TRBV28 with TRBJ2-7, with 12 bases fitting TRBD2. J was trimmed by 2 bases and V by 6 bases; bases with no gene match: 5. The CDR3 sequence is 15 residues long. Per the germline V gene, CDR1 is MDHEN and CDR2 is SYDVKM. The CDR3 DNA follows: TGTGCCAGCAGCAAACTAGCGGGAGGCCCCTACGAGCAGTACTTC. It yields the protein CASSKLAGGPYEQYF.

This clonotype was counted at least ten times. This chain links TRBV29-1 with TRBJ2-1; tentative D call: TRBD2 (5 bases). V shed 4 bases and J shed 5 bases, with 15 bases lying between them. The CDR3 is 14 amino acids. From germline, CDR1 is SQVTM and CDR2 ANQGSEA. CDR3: CSVGTARLNNEQFF. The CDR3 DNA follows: TGCAGCGTTGGTACAGCCAGACTAAACAATGAGCAGTTCTTC.

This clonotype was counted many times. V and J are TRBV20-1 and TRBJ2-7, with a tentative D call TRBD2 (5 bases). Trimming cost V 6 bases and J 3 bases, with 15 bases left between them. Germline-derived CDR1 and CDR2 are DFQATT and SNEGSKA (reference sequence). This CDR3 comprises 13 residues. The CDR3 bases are TGCAGTGCCGTACTAGATGAAGGCTACGAGCAGTACTTC. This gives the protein CSAVLDEGYEQYF.

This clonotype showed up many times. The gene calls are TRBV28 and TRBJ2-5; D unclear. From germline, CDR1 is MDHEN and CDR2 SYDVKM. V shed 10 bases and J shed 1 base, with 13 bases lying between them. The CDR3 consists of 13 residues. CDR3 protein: CATLPFGQETQYF. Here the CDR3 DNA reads TGTGCCACCCTTCCTTTTGGCCAAGAGACCCAGTACTTC.

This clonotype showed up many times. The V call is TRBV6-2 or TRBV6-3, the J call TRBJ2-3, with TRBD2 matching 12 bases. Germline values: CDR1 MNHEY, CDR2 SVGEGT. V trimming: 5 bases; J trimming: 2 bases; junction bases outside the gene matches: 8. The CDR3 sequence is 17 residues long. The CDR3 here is CASSETTSGGPTDTQYF. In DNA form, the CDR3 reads TGTGCCAGCAGTGAGACAACTAGCGGGGGGCCCACAGATACGCAGTATTTT.

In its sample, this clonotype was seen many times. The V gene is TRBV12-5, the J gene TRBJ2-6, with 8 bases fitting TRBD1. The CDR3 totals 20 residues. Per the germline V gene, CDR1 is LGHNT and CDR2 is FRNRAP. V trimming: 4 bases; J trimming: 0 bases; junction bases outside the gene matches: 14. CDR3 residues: CASGSWIGQGVSSGANVLTF. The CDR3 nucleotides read TGTGCTAGTGGTTCATGGATCGGACAGGGTGTAAGCTCTGGGGCCAACGTCCTGACTTTC.

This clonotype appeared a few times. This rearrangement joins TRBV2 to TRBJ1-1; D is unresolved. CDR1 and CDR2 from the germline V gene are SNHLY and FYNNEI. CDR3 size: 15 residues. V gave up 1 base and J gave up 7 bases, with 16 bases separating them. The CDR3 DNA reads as TGTGCCAGCAGTGAAGTGGTTTTGGGAACCGGTGAAGCTTTCTTT. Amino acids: CASSEVVLGTGEAFF.

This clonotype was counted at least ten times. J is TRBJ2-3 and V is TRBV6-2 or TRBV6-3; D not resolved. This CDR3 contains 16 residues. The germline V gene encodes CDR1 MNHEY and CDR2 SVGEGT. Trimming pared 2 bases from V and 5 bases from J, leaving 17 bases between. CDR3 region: CASSYRPQWEVDTQYF. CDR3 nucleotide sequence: TGTGCCAGCAGTTACCGGCCCCAGTGGGAAGTAGATACGCAGTATTTT.

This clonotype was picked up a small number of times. The CDR3 region is CATGLAGVHEQFF. The CDR3 nucleotides are TGTGCCACCGGACTAGCGGGAGTTCATGAGCAGTTCTTC. The chain combines TRBV24-1 with TRBJ2-1; the match to TRBD2 covers 13 bases. The CDR3 consists of 13 residues. V dropped 9 bases and J dropped 8; count of bases not matched to a gene: 3. Per the germline V gene, CDR1 is KGHDR and CDR2 is SFDVKD.

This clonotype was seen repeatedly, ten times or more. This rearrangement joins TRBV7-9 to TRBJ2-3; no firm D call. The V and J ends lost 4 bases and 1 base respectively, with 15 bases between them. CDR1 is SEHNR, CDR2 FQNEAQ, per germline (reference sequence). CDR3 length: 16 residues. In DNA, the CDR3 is TGTGCCAGCAGCTCTATTACAAGCTACGGCACAGATACGCAGTATTTT. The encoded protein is CASSSITSYGTDTQYF.

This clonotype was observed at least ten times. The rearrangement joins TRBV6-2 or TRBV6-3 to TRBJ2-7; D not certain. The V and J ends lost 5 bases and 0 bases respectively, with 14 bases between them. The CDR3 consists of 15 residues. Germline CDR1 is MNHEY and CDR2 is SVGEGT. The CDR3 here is CASSLDPVVSYEQYF. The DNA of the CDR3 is TGTGCCAGCAGTCTTGACCCAGTGGTCTCCTACGAGCAGTACTTC.

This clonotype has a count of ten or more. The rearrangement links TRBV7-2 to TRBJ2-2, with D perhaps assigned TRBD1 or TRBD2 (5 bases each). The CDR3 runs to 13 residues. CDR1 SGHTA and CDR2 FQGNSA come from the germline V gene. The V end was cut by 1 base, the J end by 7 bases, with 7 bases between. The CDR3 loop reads CASSLGGNGELFF. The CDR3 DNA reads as TGTGCCAGCAGCTTAGGGGGGAACGGGGAGCTGTTTTTT.

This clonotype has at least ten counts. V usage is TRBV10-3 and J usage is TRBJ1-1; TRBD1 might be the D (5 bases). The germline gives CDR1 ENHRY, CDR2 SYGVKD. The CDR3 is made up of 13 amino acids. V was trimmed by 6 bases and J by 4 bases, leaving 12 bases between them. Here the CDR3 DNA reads TGTGCCATCAGATTCGGGGGAGGCACTGAAGCTTTCTTT. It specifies CAIRFGGGTEAFF.

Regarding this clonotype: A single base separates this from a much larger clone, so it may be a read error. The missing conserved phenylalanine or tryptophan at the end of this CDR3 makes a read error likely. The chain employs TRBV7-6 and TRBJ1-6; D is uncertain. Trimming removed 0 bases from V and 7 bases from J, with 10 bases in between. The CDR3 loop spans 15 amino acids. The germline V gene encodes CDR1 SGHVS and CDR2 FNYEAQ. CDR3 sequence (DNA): TGTGCCAGCAGCTTAGCGGATAGCAACAATTCACCCCTCCACCTT. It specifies CASSLADSNNSPLHL.

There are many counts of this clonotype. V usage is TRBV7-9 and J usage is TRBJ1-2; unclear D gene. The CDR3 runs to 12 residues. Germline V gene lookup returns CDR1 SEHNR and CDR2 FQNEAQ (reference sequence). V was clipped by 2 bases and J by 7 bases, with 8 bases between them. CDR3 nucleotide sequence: TGTGCCAGCAGCTTATGGAAGGCTGGCTACACCTTC. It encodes CASSLWKAGYTF.

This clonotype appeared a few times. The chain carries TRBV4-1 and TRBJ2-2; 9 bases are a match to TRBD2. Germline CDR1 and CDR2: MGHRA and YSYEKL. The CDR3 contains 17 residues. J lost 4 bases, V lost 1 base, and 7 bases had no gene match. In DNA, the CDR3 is TGCGCCAGCAGCCAAGGGCTGGCGGGAGGGCCCACCGGGGAGCTGTTTTTT. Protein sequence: CASSQGLAGGPTGELFF.

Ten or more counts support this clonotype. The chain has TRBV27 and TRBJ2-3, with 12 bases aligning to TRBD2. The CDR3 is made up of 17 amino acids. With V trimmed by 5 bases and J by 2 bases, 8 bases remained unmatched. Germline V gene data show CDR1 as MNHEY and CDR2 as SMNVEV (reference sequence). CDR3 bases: TGTGCCAGCAGTCATCGGACTAGCGGGATCCTCACAGATACGCAGTATTTT. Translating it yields CASSHRTSGILTDTQYF.